This TCR beta chain was identified during a study of blood T cells in healthy people across ages. Notes on the study in general: Per million T cells, TCR beta diversity dropped roughly linearly as age increased. Donor CMV status, an unknown factor, possibly confounded changes in expanded clonotypes. Diversity estimates from one million T cells were considered underestimates.

Looked up from germline, CDR1 is MNHEY and CDR2 is SVGEGT. Trimming left V 10 bases short and J 9 bases short, with 24 bases between. This CDR3 comprises 14 residues. This clonotype was detected a few times. Its antigen is undetermined. Alongside a J-beta primer mix, a sample-barcoded 5' primer served in a second PCR lasting about 7 to 12 cycles. Each CDR3 protein is one row after TCRdb ran MiXCR on the 5' RACE reads. This table has around 1,000,000 distinct CDR3 sequences, approximately 25% appearing once. These data were also reused for a study on T cells of mothers and their children. That work contributes: M1S, a second-PCR primer, added sample barcodes and 2-4 random nucleotides.

The J gene is TRBJ2-5, the V gene TRBV6-2 or TRBV6-3, with D hard to call. The TCR originated in a girl aged 2 to 10 in good health. Sequencing was done on a sample of blood. The CDR3 reads CAIKSSVGPVAQYF. In DNA form, the CDR3 reads TGTGCCATCAAGTCGTCGGTCGGACCAGTAGCCCAGTACTTC.